Listed here are 16 T cell receptor beta chains from one sample, sequenced in a study of blood T cell repertoires in COVID-19. Sequenced by immunoSEQ multiplex PCR; TCRdb stores in-frame clones only, minus some. The sample holds some 220,000 clones, 84% seen once. Sequenced sample: peripheral blood. The receptor source for this set is a woman of 80 years or more with active or convalescent COVID-19.

Only a few counts were recorded for this clone. The V call is TRBV29-1, the J call TRBJ2-7; maybe TRBD2 (6 bases). The V gene's germline CDR1 is SQVTM and CDR2 ANQGSEA. Trimming removed 1 base from V and 4 bases from J, with 23 bases in between. This CDR3 has 17 residues. CDR3 residues: CSVEGTSEVGGLYEQYF. CDR3 coding DNA: TGCAGCGTTGAAGGGACCTCCGAGGTTGGGGGGTTATACGAGCAGTACTTC.

This sequence joins TRBV7-8 and TRBJ1-1, with no clear D. This CDR3 has 13 amino acids. The germline V and J ends were trimmed by 0 bases and 4 bases, with 6 bases remaining between them. Germline CDR1 is SGHVS and CDR2 is FQNEAQ. The CDR3 spells CASSLARGTEAFF. CDR3 sequence (DNA): TGTGCCAGCAGCTTAGCCCGAGGCACTGAAGCTTTCTTT.

The V gene is TRBV11-1, the J gene TRBJ2-7; the D gene is possibly TRBD1 (6 bases). V was shortened by 6 bases and J by 0 bases, with 15 bases between the two germline ends. Per the germline V gene, CDR1 is SGHAT and CDR2 is FQDESV (reference sequence). The CDR3 consists of 15 residues. CDR3 residues: CASSRPGQDSYEQYF. Here the CDR3 DNA reads TGTGCCAGCAGTCGACCGGGACAAGACTCCTACGAGCAGTACTTC.

The rearrangement links TRBV5-1 to TRBJ1-1, with 8 bases that match TRBD1. In germline, CDR1 is SGHRS, CDR2 YFSETQ. This CDR3 is 16 amino acids long. The J segment lost 4 bases and the V segment lost 0 bases, leaving 8 bases of the junction unmatched. This chain's CDR3 is CASSLGDRSSVTEAFF. The CDR3 coding sequence is TGCGCCAGCAGCTTGGGGGACAGGTCGTCAGTCACTGAAGCTTTCTTT.

This sequence joins TRBV29-1 and TRBJ2-2; D possibly corresponds to TRBD1 (6 bases). CDR3 length: 13 residues. Trimming pared 4 bases from V and 5 bases from J, leaving 11 bases between. Germline V lookup: CDR1 SQVTM, CDR2 ANQGSEA. The CDR3 DNA reads TGCAGCGTTGTCAGGGGTTCTACCGGGGAGCTGTTTTTT. Amino acids: CSVVRGSTGELFF.

V gene TRBV28 combines with J gene TRBJ1-1; TRBD1 is a possible D gene (6 bases). Germline V gene lookup returns CDR1 MDHEN and CDR2 SYDVKM. The V and J ends lost 2 bases and 8 bases respectively, with 12 bases between them. The CDR3 length is 13 residues. The chain's CDR3 is CASSLTGGTEAFF. CDR3 sequence (DNA): TGTGCCAGCAGTTTAACTGGGGGCACAGAAGCTTTCTTT.

The chain uses TRBV5-6 and TRBJ2-5; the D is unclear. V lost 2 bases and J 1 base, leaving 12 bases between the germline ends. This CDR3 is built from 15 residues. The germline CDR1 and CDR2 sequences are SGHDT and YYEEEE. The CDR3 loop is CASSLIPLSQETQYF. CDR3 nucleotide sequence: TGTGCCAGCAGCTTAATACCACTAAGCCAAGAGACCCAGTACTTC.

This sequence joins TRBV5-1 and TRBJ1-1; 9 positions match TRBD1. Looked up from germline, CDR1 is SGHRS and CDR2 is YFSETQ. This CDR3 region has 17 residues. V trimming: 3 bases; J trimming: 0 bases; junction bases outside the gene matches: 9. The CDR3 nucleotides are TGCGCCAGCAGCTCAGGACAGGGGAGACCCATGAACACTGAAGCTTTCTTT. As protein: CASSSGQGRPMNTEAFF. Together with reference TRBV5-1 and TRBJ1-1, the CDR3 gives the full variable domain: KAGVTQTPRYLIKTRGQQVTLSCSPISGHRSVSWYQQTPGQGLQFLFEYFSETQRNKGNFPGRFSGRQFSNSRSEMNVSTLELGDSALYLCASSSGQGRPMNTEAFFGQGTRLTVV.

The V and J genes are TRBV3-1 (or the pseudogene TRBV3-2) and TRBJ1-5; no clear D gene. The CDR3 runs 14 residues. Per germline, CDR1 LGHDT and CDR2 YNNKEL (reference sequence). The V end lost 1 base, the J end lost 6 bases, and 10 bases lay between the germline ends. The CDR3: CASSQARVRQPQHF. In DNA, the CDR3 is TGTGCCAGCAGCCAAGCCCGAGTTCGTCAGCCCCAGCATTTT.

This sequence joins TRBV1 and TRBJ2-7; TRBD2 was called by the table and not checked on the DNA. TRBV1 corresponds to a pseudogene. The CDR3 sequence is 16 residues long. CDR3 protein: CTSSPTLAGVSYEQYF. Written as DNA, the CDR3 is TGCACCAGCAGTCCGACCCTAGCGGGAGTATCCTACGAGCAGTACTTC.

V and J are TRBV5-6 and TRBJ2-1, with TRBD1 matching over 10 bases. The CDR3 contains 15 residues. With V trimmed by 5 bases and J by 7 bases, 9 bases remained unmatched. The germline CDR1 and CDR2 sequences are SGHDT and YYEEEE. The CDR3 DNA reads as TGTGCCAGCAGTTCATCGGGACAGGGGTGGAATGAGCAGTTCTTC. Its translation is CASSSSGQGWNEQFF.

V and J are TRBV5-1 and TRBJ2-1; D might be TRBD2 (6 bases). The length of the CDR3 is 16 residues. The V gene lost 1 base and the J gene lost 6 bases, with 17 bases spanning the gap. In germline, CDR1 is SGHRS, CDR2 YFSETQ. The CDR3 spells CASSLSILAESNEQFF. Written as DNA, the CDR3 is TGCGCCAGCAGCTTGTCTATCTTAGCGGAGAGCAATGAGCAGTTCTTC.

V and J are TRBV6-5 and TRBJ1-1, with 8 bases identical to TRBD1. Trimming removed 2 bases from V and 11 bases from J; junction bases left unmatched: 7. Germline CDR1 MNHEY, CDR2 SVGAGI. This CDR3 comprises 13 residues. CDR3 DNA: TGTGCCAGCAGTTACCGGGAGCAGGGGGCGGCTTTCTTT. Protein product: CASSYREQGAAFF.

This clone was counted between two and nine times. The rearrangement joins TRBV6-1 to TRBJ1-4; D not resolved. Trimming cost V 1 base and J 10 bases, with 16 bases left between them. Looked up from germline, CDR1 is MNHNS and CDR2 is SASEGT. The length of the CDR3 is 15 residues. The DNA of the CDR3 is TGTGCCAGCAGTGAAGGGTCCAGCCACCGGGGAAAACTGTTTTTT. This translates into CASSEGSSHRGKLFF.

The rearrangement links TRBV7-2 to TRBJ2-3; D not resolved. Germline assignment: CDR1 SGHTA and CDR2 FQGNSA. This CDR3 is built from 15 residues. The V and J ends lost 5 bases and 7 bases respectively, with 19 bases between them. DNA for the CDR3: TGTGCCAGCAGCCTGTCGGGTGGTAGCTTTAATACGCAGTATTTT. This encodes CASSLSGGSFNTQYF.

The V call is TRBV19, the J call TRBJ2-2, with 7 bases identical to TRBD1. V dropped 7 bases and J dropped 2; count of bases not matched to a gene: 10. Germline CDR1 LNHDA, CDR2 SQIVND (reference sequence). CDR3 size: 16 residues. CDR3 sequence (DNA): TGTGCCAGTACCCCATGGGGGACAGTTAACACCGGGGAGCTGTTTTTT. It encodes CASTPWGTVNTGELFF.